The T cell receptor (beta chain) described here comes from a study of T cell responses to AZD1222 COVID-19 vaccine. Study outcomes and limitations: A reported finding is that nearly half of spike-specific TCRs target unmutated variant regions. It should be noted that donors were predominantly white British and more often female, and clonal diversity was possibly underestimated. Spike-specific TCR breadth and depth both grew after two AZD1222 doses.

Assay used: immunoSEQ multiplex PCR; TCRdb lists only in-frame clones, some missing. Of over 100,000 clones listed, 70% to 90% are singletons. About this clone: What it recognizes is unknown.

This TCR was recovered from an adult in good health. The sequences come from peripheral blood, collected on day 0 of AZD1222 vaccination.

CDR3 loop: CAWSPTGGSTDTQYF. The CDR3 DNA is TGTGCCTGGAGTCCTACAGGGGGCAGCACAGATACGCAGTATTTT. The gene calls are TRBV30 and TRBJ2-3; 9 bases fit TRBD1. Germline V gives CDR1 GTSNPN, CDR2 SVGIG (reference sequence). V shed 2 bases and J 0 bases; nucleotides not matched to a gene: 3. The CDR3 loop spans 15 amino acids.